This entry describes one T cell receptor (beta chain). It lacks a known antigen. Base qualities were left out, and no much larger clone turns up one base away. The library relied on the immunoSEQ multiplex PCR assay. A mixture of 60 forward primers for TCR Vbeta segments and 13 reverse primers for TCR Jbeta segments was used in the multiplex PCR. A multiplex PCR assay on genomic DNA amplified the CDR3 region of rearranged TCR beta genes. On the Illumina HiSeq System, the amplified TCR beta libraries were sequenced as 87-base-pair reads. The study's own analysis went as follows. Across the 640 or so repertoires, a later analysis counted tens of millions of unique TCR beta chains, around 11 million of which were shared by at least two donors. Raw reads were error-corrected and collapsed into unique sequences by a nearest-neighbor algorithm in which closely related sequences were merged to remove PCR and sequencing errors. Alignment of CDR3 sequences to IMGT reference sequences was used to assign V, D and J gene segments. For a sequence to be retained, a match of at least six nucleotides to both a V gene segment and a J gene segment was required. A rearrangement counted as productive if the CDR3 had no stop codons and remained in frame with V and J, and every other rearrangement counted as non-productive. Following IMGT convention, CDR3 was defined as the stretch from the second conserved V-encoded cysteine up to the conserved J-encoded phenylalanine. The earlier analysis of some 580 of the donors excluded any sequence lacking an unambiguous match to a single V gene segment. In an earlier analysis of some 590 of the donors, V segments were called functional above 56.7% productive rearrangements and were called segregating when the between-donor standard deviation exceeded 5%. A statistical classification framework was built to diagnose cytomegalovirus status from the catalog of TCR beta chain sequences. In a later analysis, TCR nucleotide sequences were compared against IMGT/GENE-DB human TR gene sequences so that V and J genes could be assigned. In a later analysis, CDR3 sequences and most-parsimonious VDJ recombination scenarios were assigned using the TCRdist pipeline. A later analysis defined each TCR beta chain by its CDR3 amino acid sequence plus V-gene family, and excluded reads lacking a unique V-gene family. To address suspected cross-contamination and a sequencing artifact, a later analysis removed a few hundred highly shared, low-generation-probability nucleotide sequences. For each public chain, a later analysis derived a clonal expansion index from normalized ranks of inferred template counts within each repertoire. In a later analysis, generation probabilities were computed with a VDJ recombination model fitted to out-of-frame rearrangements, and the resulting probabilities were checked against IGoR. In a later analysis, hypergeometric tests were used to score TCR-TCR, TCR-HLA and TCR-CMV co-occurrence, with a repertoire-size bias correction applied to TCR pairs. In a later analysis, false discovery rates were estimated by permuting HLA or CMV assignments 20 times. A later analysis grouped co-occurring TCRs with DBSCAN, adding TCRdist sequence similarity when clustering within HLA-allele-positive subsets. Co-occurrence clustering excluded repertoires with fewer than 30,000 or more than 120,000 public chains, plus five with anomalous nucleotide sharing. Drawn from immuneACCESS, this table holds only the in-frame rearrangements with V and J called that TCRdb kept. Clones are partly lost; checked studies trace under half to an unresolved V gene and leave the rest unexplained. V, J and clone size are those of that table, while D and trimming were read from the DNA. The sample contains over 85,000 clones, around three quarters of them found a single time. The ten most abundant clones make up about 0.53% of the sample.

These data come from a study of cytomegalovirus exposure and HLA in healthy donors (TCRdb year 2017). Describing the broader study: An earlier analysis of 587 of the donors reported 250 to 300 Gb of sequence data and roughly 100 million unique TCR beta sequences from about 179 million T cells. About 280 gigabases of sequencing data and 91 million or so unique TCR sequences made up an early release that covered several hundred HLA-typed donors. Of the roughly 410 genotyped donors, 75% to 85% were placed in the genetic ancestry cluster associated with self-reported Caucasian donors. The study aimed to test whether signatures of past pathogen exposure could be identified by cataloging public T cell receptors. Using immunosequencing, the study profiled T cell repertoires from 666 subjects and related those repertoires to cytomegalovirus serostatus. A separate validation cohort of approximately 130 different subjects was used in addition to the approximately 670-subject first cohort. To predict cytomegalovirus infection status, the study brought together high-throughput TCR immunosequencing, statistical association of individual TCRs with disease status, and machine learning. In a later analysis, previously published TCR beta repertoires from hundreds of donors were re-analyzed and high-resolution HLA genotyping was added so that TCR occurrence patterns could be studied. In the later analysis, no new phenotypic data were used to find candidate immune exposures; instead, reliance was placed on TCR beta sequences and their occurrence across donors. An earlier analysis of around 540 of the donors applied high-throughput TCR beta sequencing to assess whether each TCR beta V gene segment acted as functional or pseudogenic. Donor age, sex, ethnicity and CMV serostatus were collected together with the repertoire data. In a later genetic analysis, genome-wide SNP genotypes for 398 of the 666 donors were used, and that subset was treated as a discovery cohort. Every discovery cohort repertoire had been produced on one sequencing platform. HLA typing included class I and class II loci at four-digit resolution. Typing coverage varied by locus: roughly 620-640 donors for A, B, C, DRB1 and DQB1; roughly 510 for DQA1; more than 600 for DPA1; around 490 for DPB1. Four to six DR-DQ haplotypes were handled as single units for association and clustering, since linkage in the cohort was strong. On average, 235,054 unique TCR beta nucleotide sequences were sequenced per donor among 350 to 400 genotyped donors of the cohort, with 15% to 20% of those sequences being non-productive. Study-level results and caveats: The 87-base-pair reads could not distinguish some IMGT-functional V segments, including TRBV6-2 and TRBV6-3, so those segments were excluded. The authors suggested that the approach could potentially be generalized to other disease states and immunological phenotypes. Assigning TCR associations to individual alleles was difficult when HLA alleles, especially DR and DQ, strongly co-occurred. Linkage disequilibrium might explain the correlated functional status among segregating V segments, but an unknown experimental factor could not be ruled out. A later analysis found that most CMV-associated TCR beta chains appeared HLA-restricted, with HLA associations seemingly driven largely by CMV exposure. A later genetic analysis reported fewer N-insertions in productive TCRs among donors in an Asian-associated ancestry cluster than the roughly 700-donor mean. A later genetic analysis associated a missense DCLRE1C variant with V-gene and J-gene trimming of TCR beta chains, and an independent cohort replicated the association. A group of highly shared sequence variants was considered likely to be a technical artifact of the sequencing pipeline. In a later analysis, several top co-occurrence clusters were reported to appear linked to parvovirus B19, influenza, CMV and Epstein-Barr virus. Most TCR sequences were observed very rarely across donors, whereas some public TCRs were present in many individuals. According to a later analysis, TCR association rates differed among HLA loci, with DRB1 alleles showing the most associated TCRs and HLA-C alleles showing the fewest. In vitro tests confirmed that a few of the cytomegalovirus-associated TCR beta chains recognize cytomegalovirus antigens. Because HLA typing was missing for some donors at each locus, association tests included only the typed subset. An earlier analysis of 587 of the donors showed that most TCR beta V segments appeared in productive rearrangements either about 87% or about 30% of the time, which broadly matched IMGT annotations. This cohort had only TCR beta chains sequenced, and the lack of alpha or paired-chain data limited which features could be detected. For the cohort, immune exposure information was limited to CMV serostatus. At a false discovery rate of 0.05, a later analysis linked around 15,000 TCR beta sequences to specific HLA alleles. A further reported finding was that TCR beta sequences accurately predicted the HLA-A and HLA-B alleles for most subjects in the first cohort. In a later analysis, HLA-associated TCR beta chains showed more clonal expansion and lower generation probabilities than non-associated chains that were equally common. In the study, around 150 TCR beta chains were listed as associated with cytomegalovirus. The earlier analysis of about 600 of the donors excluded about 16 rarely observed V segments, including chromosome 9 orphons, because counts were too low. Cytomegalovirus status was reported to be diagnosed by the classifier with high specificity and sensitivity in both the original and validation cohorts. Presence/absence analyses assumed roughly uniform sequencing depth across donors, an assumption that may not hold.

The cohort was made up of 500 to 800 healthy bone marrow donors. All cohort members were sampled while nominally healthy, although unrecorded immune exposures were likely present. The donor tested CMV seronegative and was one of the 352 seronegative cohort members. A peripheral blood sample was collected from each donor, and TCR beta sequencing was performed on peripheral blood mononuclear cells. Genomic DNA was extracted from the blood cell samples with the Qiagen DNeasy Blood Extraction Kit. From the cysteine through the phenylalanine, the CDR3 covers 15 amino acids. Just the 45-base CDR3 DNA is kept, in frame starting at base 1. The junction shows trimming of 5 bases on V and 2 bases on J, plus 15 bases between the germline ends. CDR1 and CDR2 are read off the germline V gene as MNHEY and SVGAGI.

This sequence uses TRBV6-5 and TRBJ1-2; no confident D gene assignment can be made. The sequence came from a man aged 30 to 39 in good health and CMV-seronegative. Sequenced input: PBMCs. The nucleotide sequence reads as follows: TGTGCCAGCAGTCCCGTCTACGGAGGGAACTATGGCTACACCTTC. This sequence encodes CASSPVYGGNYGYTF.